This is a list of T cell receptor beta chains from one sample in a study of T cell responses to AZD1222 COVID-19 vaccine. Sequenced by immunoSEQ multiplex PCR; TCRdb stores in-frame clones only, minus some. This repertoire shows roughly 67,000 clones, about nine tenths found once; its top ten account for around 21%. Sequenced here: peripheral blood, sampled on day 0 of AZD1222 vaccination. All receptors come from an adult in good health. Both conserved end residues are part of each CDR3. A D gene is named only where the DNA matches it firmly. Clone size is stated in some rows and not others, as once, few, many or a class when expanded.

>-|TRBD1|TRBJ1-1|TRBV30
CAFGTGQLNTEAFF
TGTGCCTTTGGGACAGGGCAATTGAACACTGAAGCTTTCTTT
>-|TRBD2|TRBJ2-5|TRBV11-2
CASSLLAGGPAGETQYF
TGTGCCAGCAGCTTACTAGCGGGAGGGCCAGCAGGGGAGACCCAGTACTTC
>-|TRBD1|TRBJ1-5|TRBV28
CASSLAGGGNQPQHF
TGTGCCAGCAGTTTAGCAGGGGGTGGCAATCAGCCCCAGCATTTT
>-|TRBD1|TRBJ1-2|TRBV19
CASTISRQGAGGYTF
TGTGCCAGTACCATCTCCAGACAGGGGGCCGGTGGCTACACCTTC
>-|TRBD1|TRBJ1-4|TRBV29-1
CSVAGGGSVGEKLFF
TGCAGCGTTGCAGGGGGCGGGTCAGTGGGTGAAAAACTGTTTTTT
>-|TRBD1|TRBJ2-2|TRBV25-1
CASGGQGDTGELFF
TGTGCCAGCGGGGGACAGGGGGACACCGGGGAGCTGTTTTTT
>few|-|TRBJ1-1|TRBV12-3/TRBV12-4
CASSTQGSAFF
TGTGCCAGCAGTACGCAAGGATCAGCTTTCTTT
>-|-|TRBJ2-3|TRBV10-3
CAIRDFDRSGTDTQYF
TGTGCCATCAGGGACTTCGACAGGTCCGGCACAGATACGCAGTATTTT
>-|-|TRBJ1-6|TRBV5-6
CASSLLAQGYSPLHF
TGTGCCAGCAGCTTGCTAGCGCAGGGGTATTCACCCCTCCACTTT
>-|-|TRBJ2-1|TRBV21-1
CASQDSLMDDEQFF
TGTGCCAGCCAAGACAGTTTGATGGACGATGAGCAGTTCTTC